This is a list of T cell receptor beta chains from one sample in a study of CD8 T cells in ankylosing spondylitis. TCRdb processed the 5' RACE reads anew with MiXCR; each CDR3 protein has one entry. The data show about 240,000 distinct CDR3 sequences, 24% seen once. Source material: blood, either unsorted or a sorted T cell fraction (not recorded which). All receptors derive from a male donor with ankylosing spondylitis or in good health (not recorded which). Each CDR3 is given with its conserved first and last residue. The D gene is left open where the match is weak. Size is omitted from some rows. Given values are once, few, many or a class for expanded clones.

clone_size: -; cdr3_length: 14; d_call: -; j_call: TRBJ1-2; v_call: TRBV24-1; cdr3_aa: CATSDTLDSSGYTF; cdr3_nt: TGTGCCACCAGTGACACTCTAGACAGCTCTGGCTACACCTTC
clone_size: many; cdr3_length: 16; d_call: TRBD2; j_call: TRBJ2-3; v_call: TRBV11-2; cdr3_aa: CASSSTSGGALDTQYF; cdr3_nt: TGTGCCAGCAGCTCCACTAGCGGGGGGGCCCTCGATACGCAGTATTTT
clone_size: few; cdr3_length: 14; d_call: -; j_call: TRBJ1-2; v_call: TRBV12-3/TRBV12-4; cdr3_aa: CASSTRRAIYGYTF; cdr3_nt: TGTGCCAGCAGCACCCGGAGGGCGATCTATGGCTACACCTTC
clone_size: few; cdr3_length: 16; d_call: TRBD2; j_call: TRBJ2-5; v_call: TRBV29-1; cdr3_aa: CSVEFQRLAKQETQYF; cdr3_nt: TGCAGCGTCGAATTTCAAAGACTAGCGAAACAAGAGACCCAGTACTTC
clone_size: -; cdr3_length: 16; d_call: -; j_call: TRBJ2-3; v_call: TRBV20-1; cdr3_aa: CSAPSLTGLGTDTQYF; cdr3_nt: TGCAGTGCCCCATCCCTTACAGGGTTGGGGACAGATACGCAGTATTTT
clone_size: many; cdr3_length: 13; d_call: -; j_call: TRBJ1-5; v_call: TRBV29-1; cdr3_aa: CSVMDSVSQPQHF; cdr3_nt: TGCAGCGTGATGGACAGCGTAAGTCAGCCCCAGCATTTT
clone_size: many; cdr3_length: 13; d_call: -; j_call: TRBJ2-1; v_call: TRBV2; cdr3_aa: CASSLTEHNEQFF; cdr3_nt: TGTGCCAGCAGTTTGACAGAACACAATGAGCAGTTCTTC
clone_size: many; cdr3_length: 16; d_call: TRBD1; j_call: TRBJ2-2; v_call: TRBV7-3; cdr3_aa: CASSPGDRGLTGELFF; cdr3_nt: TGTGCCAGCAGCCCCGGCGACAGGGGGCTCACCGGGGAGCTGTTTTTT
clone_size: many; cdr3_length: 13; d_call: TRBD2; j_call: TRBJ2-2; v_call: TRBV10-2; cdr3_aa: CAGGGGNTGELFF; cdr3_nt: TGCGCCGGCGGGGGGGGGAACACCGGGGAGCTGTTTTTT
clone_size: -; cdr3_length: 13; d_call: -; j_call: TRBJ1-2; v_call: TRBV7-9; cdr3_aa: CASSTGFSYGYTF; cdr3_nt: TGTGCCAGCAGCACCGGGTTCTCCTATGGCTACACCTTC
clone_size: -; cdr3_length: 16; d_call: TRBD2; j_call: TRBJ2-3; v_call: TRBV10-2; cdr3_aa: CASSESWGGGPRTQYF; cdr3_nt: TGCGCCAGCAGTGAGTCTTGGGGCGGGGGGCCGCGTACGCAGTATTTT
clone_size: many; cdr3_length: 16; d_call: TRBD2; j_call: TRBJ2-1; v_call: TRBV24-1; cdr3_aa: CATSETSGGSYNEQFF; cdr3_nt: TGTGCCACCAGTGAAACTAGCGGGGGGTCCTACAATGAGCAGTTCTTC
clone_size: many; cdr3_length: 15; d_call: -; j_call: TRBJ2-2; v_call: TRBV12-3/TRBV12-4; cdr3_aa: CASSLQASNTGELFF; cdr3_nt: TGTGCCAGCAGCCTACAGGCTTCGAACACCGGGGAGCTGTTTTTT
clone_size: many; cdr3_length: 14; d_call: -; j_call: TRBJ2-3; v_call: TRBV29-1; cdr3_aa: CSVEWGASTDTQYF; cdr3_nt: TGCAGCGTTGAATGGGGGGCGTCCACAGATACGCAGTATTTT
clone_size: many; cdr3_length: 14; d_call: -; j_call: TRBJ2-3; v_call: TRBV12-3/TRBV12-4; cdr3_aa: CASTPPPTPDTQYF; cdr3_nt: TGTGCCAGCACCCCACCCCCTACCCCGGATACGCAGTATTTT
clone_size: few; cdr3_length: 15; d_call: -; j_call: TRBJ2-3; v_call: TRBV29-1; cdr3_aa: CSVAGGGRSTDTQYF; cdr3_nt: TGCAGCGTGGCAGGAGGGGGACGTAGCACAGATACGCAGTATTTT
clone_size: many; cdr3_length: 14; d_call: -; j_call: TRBJ2-1; v_call: TRBV20-1; cdr3_aa: CSARRGSSYNEQFF; cdr3_nt: TGCAGTGCAAGGAGGGGGAGCTCCTACAATGAGCAGTTCTTC
clone_size: few; cdr3_length: 12; d_call: TRBD1; j_call: TRBJ1-2; v_call: TRBV20-1; cdr3_aa: CSASGTGYGYTF; cdr3_nt: TGCAGTGCTAGCGGGACAGGCTATGGCTACACCTTC
clone_size: many; cdr3_length: 15; d_call: TRBD1; j_call: TRBJ2-1; v_call: TRBV20-1; cdr3_aa: CSAGRARGSDNEQFF; cdr3_nt: TGCAGTGCTGGCCGCGCCAGGGGGTCCGACAATGAGCAGTTCTTC
clone_size: -; cdr3_length: 14; d_call: -; j_call: TRBJ2-7; v_call: TRBV6-2/TRBV6-3; cdr3_aa: CASSHGASSYEQYF; cdr3_nt: TGTGCCAGCAGCCACGGGGCCAGCTCCTACGAGCAGTACTTC
clone_size: -; cdr3_length: 12; d_call: -; j_call: TRBJ1-1; v_call: TRBV12-3/TRBV12-4; cdr3_aa: CASSLATLRAFF; cdr3_nt: TGTGCCAGCAGTTTAGCGACGTTACGAGCTTTCTTT
clone_size: -; cdr3_length: 13; d_call: -; j_call: TRBJ2-7; v_call: TRBV5-1; cdr3_aa: CASTQPGTYEQYF; cdr3_nt: TGCGCCAGCACACAGCCGGGTACCTACGAGCAGTACTTC